What follows are 5 T cell receptor beta chains derived from one specimen sequenced in a study of shared clonotypes between healthy human individuals. Only in-frame clones appear in the TCRdb table, and some are missing; sequencing was by immunoSEQ multiplex PCR. The sample has 2,500,000 or so clones; 85% to 95% are singletons. The sample was naive CD4+ T cells from PBMCs. Regarding subset: CD45RA+ positively selected. These receptors all stem from a man between 18 and 29 years old in good health. Some clones in this sample may be carry-over from other donors' samples.

This chain connects TRBV18 to TRBJ1-4, with a tentative D call TRBD1 (6 bases). The germline V gene encodes CDR1 KGHSH and CDR2 LQKENI. V lost 3 bases, J lost 7 bases, and 15 bases lay in between. The CDR3 sequence is 15 residues long. The chain's CDR3 is CASSPRQDRLEKLFF. The CDR3 DNA reads TGTGCCAGCTCACCGAGACAGGACCGGCTTGAAAAACTGTTTTTT.

The J gene is TRBJ1-4, the V gene TRBV5-6; D possibly corresponds to TRBD1 (5 bases). The CDR3 runs to 15 residues. CDR1 is SGHDT, CDR2 YYEEEE, per germline. Trimming stripped 2 bases from V and 5 bases from J, with 13 bases between. The CDR3, as DNA: TGTGCCAGCAGCTTAGGACATGCCCCCAATGAAAAACTGTTTTTT. It translates to CASSLGHAPNEKLFF.

The rearrangement links TRBV5-4 to TRBJ2-2, with no clear D. Trimming took off 1 base at V and 4 bases at J, with 5 bases between the two ends. Per germline, CDR1 SGHNT and CDR2 YYREEE (reference sequence). The CDR3 spans 13 residues. The CDR3 DNA reads TGTGCCAGCAGCTTGTCGACCACCGGGGAGCTGTTTTTT. This codes for CASSLSTTGELFF.

This clone was observed a single time. The V call is TRBV6-1, the J call TRBJ2-3; D possibly uses TRBD1 or TRBD2 (5 bases each). Trimming stripped 7 bases from V and 5 bases from J, with 16 bases between. The CDR3 extends over 14 amino acids. Germline loops: CDR1 MNHNS, CDR2 SASEGT. The CDR3: CASNDKQRGDTQYF. CDR3 sequence (DNA): TGTGCCAGCAACGACAAGCAGAGGGGAGATACGCAGTATTTT.

The V call is TRBV7-9, the J call TRBJ2-1; D is perhaps TRBD2 (6 bases). The length of the CDR3 is 19 residues. Germline-derived CDR1 and CDR2 are SEHNR and FQNEAQ (reference sequence). V was trimmed by 2 bases and J by 0 bases, leaving 20 bases between them. The CDR3 bases are TGTGCCAGCAGCTTATGGTTAGCGGAGTCAATCAGCTCCTACAATGAGCAGTTCTTC. Protein: CASSLWLAESISSYNEQFF.